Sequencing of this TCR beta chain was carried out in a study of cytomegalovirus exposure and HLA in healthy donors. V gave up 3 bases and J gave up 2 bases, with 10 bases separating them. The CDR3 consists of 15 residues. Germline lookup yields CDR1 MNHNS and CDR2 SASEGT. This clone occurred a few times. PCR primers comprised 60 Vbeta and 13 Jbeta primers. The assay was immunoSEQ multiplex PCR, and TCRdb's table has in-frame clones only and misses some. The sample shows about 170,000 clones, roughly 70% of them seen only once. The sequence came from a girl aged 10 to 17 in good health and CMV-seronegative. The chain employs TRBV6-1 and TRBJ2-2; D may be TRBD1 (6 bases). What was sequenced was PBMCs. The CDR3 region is CASSEGTSNTGELFF. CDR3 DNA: TGTGCCAGCAGTGAGGGGACATCCAACACCGGGGAGCTGTTTTTT.